This T cell receptor (beta chain) was profiled in a study of T cell changes during pregnancy in multiple sclerosis (dated by TCRdb to about 2019). Notes on the research overall: The study looked at changes in the T cell repertoire across pregnancy in women with multiple sclerosis.

The library was obtained by the immunoSEQ multiplex PCR assay. As stored in TCRdb, this immuneACCESS dataset retains in-frame rearrangements with V and J assigned. A fraction of the clones does not appear; measured against another copy, unresolved V genes explain less than half of the discrepancy, and the remainder lacks a known reason. Here the sample has approximately 130,000 clones; over 85% occur a single time. The ten largest make up roughly 5.7% of the sample. Trimming takes 2 bases from V and 10 bases from J, and the germline ends sit 11 bases apart. CDR1 and CDR2 were assigned from the germline V gene as SNHLY and FYNNEI. The CDR3 spans 12 residues, from the cysteine through the phenylalanine. Solely the CDR3 DNA is kept, with 36 bases framed from the first base. This clone was seen once. The target of this receptor is not known. Base qualities were left out, and no much larger clone turns up one base away.

The clonotype comes from a female donor with multiple sclerosis, enrolled in a pregnancy study. The source material was peripheral blood, sampled before pregnancy. The rearranged chain carries TRBV2 and TRBJ1-2, with an unclear D gene assignment. The bases read TGTGCCAGCAGTGAAACGCAGGCTGCCTACACCTTC. The encoded protein is CASSETQAAYTF.